This TCR beta chain was recovered during a study of T cells in lung cancer brain metastases (dated by TCRdb to the late 2010s). Notes on the research overall: Of the approximately 20 patients, 15 to 18 had a history of tobacco use, with a median of 40 pack-years. Of the roughly 21 patients, more than 15 received no interval therapy between resection of the primary and resection of the metastasis. Median interval between primary and brain metastasis specimen acquisition was around 350 days. In this study, the TCR beta CDR3 repertoires of fully resected primary non-small cell lung cancers were compared with those of paired brain metastases. The cohort included some 20 patients who provided 40 or so specimens, with each patient contributing one primary lung lesion and one brain metastasis. Patients had a median age at first diagnosis of approximately 54 years, with about nine males and about a dozen females. DNA integrity number averaged approximately 4.1 in both primary and metastatic specimens, with no significant difference between sites.

The paper's findings and limits, for the study overall: Most clones were lesion-specific, with limited overlap between paired lesions (mean Morisita index approximately 0.25). The ten most abundant clones accounted for a significantly larger fraction of the repertoire in brain metastases than in primaries, which suggests clonal expansion. DNA fragmentation in FFPE samples may have prevented retrieval of the complete infiltrating T cell repertoire. Brain metastases had significantly fewer unique productive clones than paired primaries (median around 1,500 versus 5,000). Effects of preoperative corticosteroids on T cell infiltration in brain metastases could not be controlled.

Resection was performed in the patients for synchronous oligometastatic disease or for delayed recurrence of a solitary brain metastasis. To avoid including cancers other than NSCLC, any patient with a history of multiple malignancies was excluded. Tumor areas were macrodissected from roughly 5 deparaffinized 8.5 to 10 um unstained sections guided by marked H&E slides. All specimens were formalin-fixed and paraffin-embedded (FFPE). The AllPrep DNA/RNA FFPE Kit was used to extract genomic DNA. Between roughly 2 and 4.92 ug genomic DNA was input per sample, with paired samples receiving equal DNA input. TCR beta libraries were built with the immunoSEQ hsTCRbeta Kit using multiplexed V and J gene primers in two PCR steps. The pooled libraries, together with positive and negative controls, were sequenced on an Illumina MiSeq running a 100-cycle paired-end protocol. The original methods were these. Raw data were processed by the immunoSEQ vendor into normalized, annotated TCR beta repertoire reports. Richness was counted as unique clones by nucleotide sequence, and total richness was extrapolated with the iChao1 and Efron-Thisted estimators. To characterize and compare the paired lesions, the analysis used Pielou's evenness, Simpson's index, the proportional abundance of the top-ten clones, and the Morisita overlap index. The immuneACCESS repertoire file appears here via TCRdb, limited to in-frame rearrangements. These files lack a portion of the clones; in checked studies, under half of the deficit traces to unresolved V genes, and the cause of the others is not known. V and J calls and clone size are given by that table; D and trimming were obtained from the DNA. Recorded for this sample are 4,500 to 5,500 clones; roughly 90% of them occurred a single time. 4.5% to 6% of the sample is held by the ten biggest clonotypes.

From cysteine to phenylalanine, the CDR3 is 15 amino acids long. CDR3 DNA is the only sequence kept; it has 45 bases, read in frame from the first base. The germline V gene provides CDR1 SGDLS and CDR2 YYNGEE. Here V drops 4 bases and J drops 3 bases, and the junction holds 9 bases not matched to any gene. As regards this clone: Its antigen specificity is not known. Base qualities are not at hand, and no much larger clone is one base apart. Within the sample, other DNA sequences also encode this same CDR3.

The V and J segments used are TRBV9 and TRBJ2-7, with TRBD2 matching 8 junction bases. The sample taken for sequencing was tumor tissue from the primary lung tumor. The cell subset or site label here, explained by the study, means: primary lung cancer lesion. The sequence came from a woman between 50 and 59 years old with non-small cell lung cancer. The DNA is TGTGCCAGCAGCTCTTTTCCGGGACTAGTCTACGAGCAGTACTTC. Protein translation: CASSSFPGLVYEQYF.